This T cell receptor (beta chain) was recovered during a study of T cell responses to AZD1222 COVID-19 vaccine. Study-wide results and caveats: Targets within unmutated variant regions were reportedly found for nearly half of spike-specific TCRs. Donors, mostly white British, included more females; clonal diversity was possibly underestimated.

The CDR3 is made up of 12 amino acids. The V gene lost 6 bases and the J gene lost 8 bases, with 13 bases spanning the gap. Regarding this clone: As yet, its antigen is unknown.

The assay was immunoSEQ multiplex PCR, and TCRdb's table has in-frame clones only and misses some. The profile shows more than 100,000 clones, about 90% of them singletons. The specimen was peripheral blood, collected on day 0 of AZD1222 vaccination. The chain uses TRBV12-3 or TRBV12-4 and TRBJ1-2; D is possibly TRBD1 (6 bases). This clonotype originated in an adult in good health. CDR3 in DNA: TGTGCCAGCAGCCAGGACAGAGGAGGCTACACCTTC. It codes for CASSQDRGGYTF.